This T cell receptor beta chain was profiled in a study of beta chain features in type 1 diabetes. This clone was seen a few times. Its antigen is unidentified. Findings and caveats of the study: Whether TCRB rearrangement is influenced by HLA type went unresolved here. A pattern of fewer insertions and more deletions at VDJ junctions was seen in type 1 diabetes patients.

Germline CDR1 reads MDHEN; CDR2 reads SYDVKM. CDR3 length: 14 residues. After removal of 6 bases from V and 7 bases from J, the junction contained 9 bases not matched to a gene. One heparinised draw, averaging about 110 mL, was taken per donor. Isolated RNA was reverse transcribed in full, so expressed TCRB transcripts were sequenced. The repertoire was sequenced with immunoSEQ multiplex PCR; TCRdb's copy has only in-frame clones and lacks some. The data hold 900,000 or so clones, with 15% to 20% observed a single time. The chain carries TRBV28 and TRBJ2-1; 7 bases line up with TRBD2. This receptor was taken from a woman between 18 and 30 years old in good health. What was sequenced was naive CD4+ T cells from blood. CDR3 residues: CASRLEREGNEQFF. The CDR3 coding sequence is TGTGCCAGCAGATTGGAGCGGGAAGGGAATGAGCAGTTCTTC.